This TCR beta chain was sequenced during a study of OX40 agonist ivuxolimab in advanced cancers. CDR1 and CDR2 from the germline V gene are MNHEY and SMNVEV (reference sequence). The CDR3 runs to 17 residues. V lost 6 bases and J lost 2, with 22 bases in between. This clone was seen a handful of times. TCRdb's copy holds only in-frame clones and misses some; the assay was immunoSEQ multiplex PCR. The sample lists tens of thousands of clones; roughly 91% were seen once. V is TRBV27 and J is TRBJ1-2; no reliable D call. The receptor was derived from an adult with an advanced solid tumor such as melanoma, head and neck, liver or kidney cancer. Sequences were derived from CD4+ or CD8+ T cells sorted from blood, sampled in a trial of the OX40 agonist ivuxolimab. The CDR3 coding sequence is TGTGCCAGCAGCCCCTCGATAGAGGGAGTAGCGAACTATGGCTACACCTTC. It yields the protein CASSPSIEGVANYGYTF.